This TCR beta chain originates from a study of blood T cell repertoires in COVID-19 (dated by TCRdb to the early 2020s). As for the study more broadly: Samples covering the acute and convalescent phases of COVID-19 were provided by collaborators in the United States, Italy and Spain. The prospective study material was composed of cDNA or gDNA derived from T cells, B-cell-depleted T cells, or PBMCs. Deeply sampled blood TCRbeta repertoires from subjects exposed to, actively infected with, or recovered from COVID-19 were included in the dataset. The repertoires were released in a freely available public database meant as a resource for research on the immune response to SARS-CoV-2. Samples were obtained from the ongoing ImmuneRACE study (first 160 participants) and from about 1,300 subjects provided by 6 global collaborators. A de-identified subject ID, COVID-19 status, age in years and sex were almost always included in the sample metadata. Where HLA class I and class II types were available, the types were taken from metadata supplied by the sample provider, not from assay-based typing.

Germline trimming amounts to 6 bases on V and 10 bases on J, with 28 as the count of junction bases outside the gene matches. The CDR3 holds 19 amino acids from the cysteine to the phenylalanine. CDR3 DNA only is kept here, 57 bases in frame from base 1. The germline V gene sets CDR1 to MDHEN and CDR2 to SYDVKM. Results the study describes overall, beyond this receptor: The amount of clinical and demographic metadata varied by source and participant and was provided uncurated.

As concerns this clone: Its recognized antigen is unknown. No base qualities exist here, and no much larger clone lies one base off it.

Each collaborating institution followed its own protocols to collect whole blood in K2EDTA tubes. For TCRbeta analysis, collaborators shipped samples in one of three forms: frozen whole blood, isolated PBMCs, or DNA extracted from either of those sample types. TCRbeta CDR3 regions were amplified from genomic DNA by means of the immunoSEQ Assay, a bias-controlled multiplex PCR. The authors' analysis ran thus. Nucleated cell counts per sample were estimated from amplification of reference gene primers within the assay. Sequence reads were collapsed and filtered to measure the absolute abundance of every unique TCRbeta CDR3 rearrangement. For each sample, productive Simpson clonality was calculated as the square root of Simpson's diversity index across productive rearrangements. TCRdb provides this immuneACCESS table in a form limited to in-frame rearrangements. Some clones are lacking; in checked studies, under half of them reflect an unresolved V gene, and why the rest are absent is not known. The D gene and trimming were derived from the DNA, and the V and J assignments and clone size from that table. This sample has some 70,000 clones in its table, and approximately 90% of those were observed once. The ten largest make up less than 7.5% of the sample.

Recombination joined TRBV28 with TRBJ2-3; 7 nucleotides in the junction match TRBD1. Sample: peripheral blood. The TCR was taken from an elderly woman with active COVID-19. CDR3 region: CASRAGTANDNPRGLSQYF. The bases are TGTGCCAGCAGGGCCGGGACAGCAAATGATAATCCCCGCGGGTTATCGCAGTATTTT.